This TCR beta chain was sequenced during a study of CD8 T cells in ankylosing spondylitis. Study observations and caveats: Clones linked with disease were CD8+ and fairly uncommon in the peripheral blood.

A note on this clonotype: Its antigen is unknown.

Germline V gene data show CDR1 as LNHDA and CDR2 as SQIVND (reference sequence). The V gene end was trimmed by 6 bases and the J gene end by 2 bases; junction bases not matched to a gene: 10. This CDR3 spans 16 amino acids. TCRdb redid the calling of the 5' RACE reads with MiXCR, one entry per CDR3 protein. The sample includes approximately 220,000 distinct CDR3 sequences, approximately 10% seen only once; the top ten take under 25%. This chain connects TRBV19 to TRBJ2-1, with 7 nucleotides matching TRBD2. The sample was blood, either unsorted or a sorted T cell fraction (not recorded which). This clonotype was sampled from a male donor with ankylosing spondylitis or in good health (not recorded which). The CDR3 bases are TGTGCCAGTAGGCCCTCTATGGCGGGGGCCTACAATGAGCAGTTCTTC. Amino acid sequence: CASRPSMAGAYNEQFF.